This T cell receptor (beta chain) is drawn from a study of control samples from healthy donors and cancer patients. Repertoires were generated with immunoSEQ multiplex PCR, while TCRdb's copy carries only in-frame clones and drops some. Of 150,000 or so clones in the sample, over 85% were seen once. Trimming took 4 bases from V and 0 from J, leaving 15 bases between them. The V gene's germline CDR1 is MGHRA and CDR2 YSYEKL. The CDR3 is made up of 16 amino acids. V usage is TRBV4-1 and J usage is TRBJ1-1, with a weak D call TRBD1 (5 bases). The TCR was taken from a man aged 18 to 30 in good health. The sequenced sample was blood. The CDR3 DNA reads TGCGCCAGCAGCCCCCGGGGGGAGCGCATGAACACTGAAGCTTTCTTT. Protein product: CASSPRGERMNTEAFF.